This T cell receptor (beta chain) was observed in a study of cytomegalovirus exposure and HLA in healthy donors. Background on the study: About 85 million unique TCRs from HLA-typed donors were held in an early release of data.

Study results and caveats: The study listed under 200 cytomegalovirus-associated TCR beta chains. Most of the TCR beta V segments (in an earlier analysis) were productive either about 87% or about 30% of the time.

V was shortened by 1 base and J by 2 bases, with 8 bases between the two germline ends. The length of the CDR3 is 13 residues. Germline loops: CDR1 GTSNPN, CDR2 SVGIG (reference sequence). PCR involved 60 Vbeta and 13 Jbeta primers. Method: immunoSEQ multiplex PCR; TCRdb's copy keeps in-frame clones and lacks some. Of about 200,000 clones detected, about 81% appear once; the ten largest clones hold 6%. In regard to this clone: As yet, its antigen is unknown.

The receptor's source is a middle-aged man in good health and CMV-seropositive. The sample was PBMCs. The V call is TRBV30, the J call TRBJ1-2; D is undetermined. The DNA for the CDR3 is TGTGCCTGGAGTGCCGGGTTGAACTATGGCTACACCTTC. It codes for CAWSAGLNYGYTF.